The clone carrying this T cell receptor (beta chain) came up once. The antigen is not known. The primer mix had 52 TRBV and 13 TRBJ primers. Profiled with immunoSEQ multiplex PCR; TCRdb holds only in-frame clones, not every one. The table lists about 18,000 clones, about 92% of them singletons. At testing, patients were 2 to 39 years old, with reduced naive and increased memory T-cell proportions. The data derive from a study of regulatory T cells. Germline values: CDR1 MDHEN, CDR2 SYDVKM. Trimming shortened V by 3 bases and J by 5 bases, and 13 bases separated the two germline ends. The CDR3 loop spans 14 amino acids. Broader study findings: Patient CD8+ T cells trended nonsignificantly toward lower Shannon entropy than control CD8+ cells. Regulatory T cells showed the strongest V-J pair restriction and V/J gene skewing among patient repertoires.

The sequenced sample was CD8+ T cells sorted from blood. This chain uses TRBV28 with TRBJ1-2; weak D call: TRBD1 (6 bases). The sequence was collected from a person between 18 and 30 years old with CD3G deficiency. The chain's CDR3 is CASSLGRGQYGYTF. DNA for the CDR3: TGTGCCAGCAGTTTGGGTAGGGGACAATATGGCTACACCTTC.